This T cell receptor (beta chain) was captured by sequencing in a study of shared clonotypes between healthy human individuals (TCRdb year 2020). Broadly, across the study: The cohort comprised two women and a few men aged 18 to 49 years. For each donor, CD4 naive and CD4 memory were each run on three plates, CD8 naive on two plates, and CD8 memory on one plate. Each donor's leukapheresis produced roughly between roughly 0.85 and 9 billion PBMCs. Blood TCR repertoires of five healthy adults were deeply sequenced to estimate repertoire size and the extent of clonotype sharing between individuals. To increase sequencing depth and limit assay-specific biases, different laboratories used diverse techniques to prepare libraries and sequence TCR repertoires. The study at large found these results: Rarefaction of sorted-subset datasets indicated incomplete sequencing despite the large sequencing depth. Compared with non-shared clonotypes, the clonotypes found in all four sorted-subset donors had higher generation probabilities. Pairwise subsampling indicated that sequencing depth was expected to affect the degree of clonotype sharing among donors. Sampling was limited to blood, and TCR repertoires in tissue likely differ from TCR repertoires in blood. Because the study included only a small number of donors, the genetic and exposure-history diversity represented was limited. Sharing across a few donors was observed for 4.5% to 6.5% of naive CD4, less than 4% of naive CD8, about 2.3% of memory CD4, and roughly 0.4% of memory CD8 clonotypes. Naive subsets generally had larger estimated clonotype richness than memory subsets.

As for this clone: Its antigen remains unidentified. No much larger clone is present one base from it, and per-base qualities are unavailable.

Using the deep immunoSEQ assay, multiplex PCR amplified TCR CDR3 regions from genomic DNA. Extracted genomic DNA from each cell subset was spread evenly across all wells of several immunoSEQ 96-well plates, with each plate serving as a replicate. For sorted subsets, around 200 ng genomic DNA, equal to 25,000 to 35,000 T cell genomes, was loaded into each replicate PCR. The purified libraries were quantified using a Qubit 3.0 fluorometer, sized with a Bioanalyzer 2100, and then quantified again using the KAPA Library Quantification kit. Every immunoSEQ 96-well plate was sequenced on a separate single-read 150-cycle Illumina NextSeq 550 flow cell. Per the original workflow: Because the immunoSEQ output held only junctional sequences and lacked quality scores, the filtering could not match the filtering applied to full-length reads. Sequences were annotated with PyIR, a Python wrapper for IgBLAST v1.9, using IMGT germline references to assign V/J genes and CDR3. Reads were filtered out if the reads had weak V/J assignments (E-value above 1e-6), no CDR3, stop codons, out-of-frame junctions, or ambiguous translated residues. A V3J clonotype was defined by an identical inferred V gene, J gene, and CDR3 amino acid sequence. The percentage overlap between two repertoires was calculated by dividing the number of shared unique clonotypes by the size of the smaller repertoire. RTK rarefaction, the Chao1 estimator, and Recon v2.1 estimates of unobserved clonotypes were used to assess repertoire richness. OLGA was used to compute generation probabilities for all TCRbeta clonotypes that the gDNA method yielded from several donors. TCRdb took this table from immuneACCESS and kept in-frame rearrangements with V and J called. Such tables lack part of the clones; where checked against another copy, unresolved V genes explain under half of the gap, and the rest is unexplained. V, J and clone size reflect that table, while D and trimming were determined from the DNA. In this sample the table shows about 1.5 million clones, roughly 96% of which occur a single time. The ten largest clonotypes hold roughly 1.2% of the sample.

Healthy HIV-negative adults with no recently reported acute infections or vaccinations were included as donors. Every donor was a Caucasian adult living in Nashville, Tennessee, USA. Magnetic negative selection was used to enrich CD4+ T cells, after which naive cells were positively selected on CD45RA and the negative fraction became the memory subset. After blood collection by leukapheresis, PBMCs were isolated using Ficoll-Histopaque density gradient centrifugation and then cryopreserved in the vapor phase of liquid nitrogen. Analytical flow cytometry was used to check the purity and quantity of every magnetically sorted T cell population. From each sorted fraction, genomic DNA was isolated and quantified by UV absorbance on a Nanodrop 2000c. The CDR3 numbers 11 residues from cysteine through phenylalanine. The sequence is cut down to CDR3 DNA, 33 bases in frame from base 1. V is cut by 9 bases and J by 8 bases, and the space between the germline ends is 13 bases. CDR1 LNHNV and CDR2 YYDKDF were looked up in the germline V gene (reference sequence).

Recombination linked TRBV15 to TRBJ1-1; 5 matching bases give a weak D call of TRBD1. The clonotype was recovered from a man aged 25-45 years in good health. The source material was naive CD4+ T cells sorted from blood. The sample's cell subset or site label, decoded: CD45RA+ positively selected. The CDR3 loop reads CATHQGGEAFF. The DNA sequence is TGTGCCACTCACCAGGGAGGAGAAGCTTTCTTT. Extended through the reference TRBV15 and TRBJ1-1 proteins, this CDR3 yields the full variable domain: DAMVIQNPRYQVTQFGKPVTLSCSQTLNHNVMYWYQQKSSQAPKLLFHYYDKDFNNEADTPDNFQSRRPNTSFCFLDIRSPGLGDTAMYLCATHQGGEAFFGQGTRLTVV.